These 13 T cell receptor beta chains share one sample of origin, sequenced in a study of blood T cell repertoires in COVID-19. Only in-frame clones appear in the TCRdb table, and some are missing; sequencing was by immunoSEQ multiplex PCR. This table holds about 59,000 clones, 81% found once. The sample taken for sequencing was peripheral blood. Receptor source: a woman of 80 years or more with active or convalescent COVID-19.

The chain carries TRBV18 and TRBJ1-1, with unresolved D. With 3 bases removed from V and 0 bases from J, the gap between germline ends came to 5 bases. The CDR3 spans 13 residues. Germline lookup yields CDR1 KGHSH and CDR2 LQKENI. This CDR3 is CASSPLMNTEAFF. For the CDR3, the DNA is TGTGCCAGCTCACCCTTAATGAACACTGAAGCTTTCTTT.

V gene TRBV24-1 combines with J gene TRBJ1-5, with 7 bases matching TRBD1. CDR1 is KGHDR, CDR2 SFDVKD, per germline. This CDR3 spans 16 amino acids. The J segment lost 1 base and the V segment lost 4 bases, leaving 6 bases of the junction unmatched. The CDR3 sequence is CATSDLRGTSNQPQHF. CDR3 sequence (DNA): TGTGCCACCAGTGACCTCAGGGGGACGAGCAATCAGCCCCAGCATTTT.

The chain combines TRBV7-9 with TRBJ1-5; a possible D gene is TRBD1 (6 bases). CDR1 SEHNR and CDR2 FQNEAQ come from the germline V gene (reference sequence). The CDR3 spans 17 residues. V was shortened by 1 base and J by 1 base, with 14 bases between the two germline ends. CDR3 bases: TGTGCCAGCAGCTTAGGGCAGGGGCTTAGGAGCAATCAGCCCCAGCATTTT. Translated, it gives CASSLGQGLRSNQPQHF.

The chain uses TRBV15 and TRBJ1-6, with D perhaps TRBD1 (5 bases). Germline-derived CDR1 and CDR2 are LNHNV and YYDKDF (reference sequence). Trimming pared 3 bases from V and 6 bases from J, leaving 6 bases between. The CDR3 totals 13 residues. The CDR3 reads CATSRGLNSPLHF. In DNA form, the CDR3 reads TGTGCCACCAGCAGGGGGCTTAATTCACCCCTCCACTTT.

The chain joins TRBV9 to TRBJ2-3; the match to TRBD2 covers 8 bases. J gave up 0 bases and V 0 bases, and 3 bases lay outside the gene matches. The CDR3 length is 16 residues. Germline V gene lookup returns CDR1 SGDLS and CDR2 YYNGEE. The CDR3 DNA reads TGTGCCAGCAGCGTAGTGGCGGGGGGAAGCACAGATACGCAGTATTTT. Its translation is CASSVVAGGSTDTQYF.

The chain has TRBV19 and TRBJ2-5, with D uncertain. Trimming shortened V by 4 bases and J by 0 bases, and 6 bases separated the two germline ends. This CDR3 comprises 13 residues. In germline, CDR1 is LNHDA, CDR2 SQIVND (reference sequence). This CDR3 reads CASSSRHQETQYF. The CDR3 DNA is TGTGCCAGTAGTAGCAGGCACCAAGAGACCCAGTACTTC.

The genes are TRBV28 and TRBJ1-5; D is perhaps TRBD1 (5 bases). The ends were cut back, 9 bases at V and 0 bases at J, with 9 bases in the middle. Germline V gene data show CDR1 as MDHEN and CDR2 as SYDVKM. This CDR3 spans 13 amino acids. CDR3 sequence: CASTGGSNQPQHF. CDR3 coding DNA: TGTGCCAGTACGGGGGGTAGCAATCAGCCCCAGCATTTT.

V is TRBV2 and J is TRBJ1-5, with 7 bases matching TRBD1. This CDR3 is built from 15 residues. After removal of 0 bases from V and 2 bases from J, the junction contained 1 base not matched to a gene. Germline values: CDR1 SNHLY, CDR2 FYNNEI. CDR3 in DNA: TGTGCCAGCAGTGAAGCTACAGGGGGCAATCAGCCCCAGCATTTT. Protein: CASSEATGGNQPQHF.

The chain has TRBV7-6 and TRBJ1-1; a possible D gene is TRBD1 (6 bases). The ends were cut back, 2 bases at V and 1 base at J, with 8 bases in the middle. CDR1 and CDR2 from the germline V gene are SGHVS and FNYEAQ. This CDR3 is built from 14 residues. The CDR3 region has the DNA TGTGCCAGCAGCTTACTGGGACAGAACACTGAAGCTTTCTTT. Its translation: CASSLLGQNTEAFF.

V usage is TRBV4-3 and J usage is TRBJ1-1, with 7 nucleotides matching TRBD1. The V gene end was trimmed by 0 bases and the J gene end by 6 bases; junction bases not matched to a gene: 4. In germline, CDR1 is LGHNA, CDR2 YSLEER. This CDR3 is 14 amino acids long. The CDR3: CASSQERGQAEAFF. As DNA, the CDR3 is TGCGCCAGCAGCCAAGAGAGGGGGCAAGCTGAAGCTTTCTTT.

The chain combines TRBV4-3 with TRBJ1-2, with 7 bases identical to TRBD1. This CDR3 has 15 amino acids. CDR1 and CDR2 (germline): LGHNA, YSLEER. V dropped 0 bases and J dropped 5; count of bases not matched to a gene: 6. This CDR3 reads CASSQDIGGQYGYTF. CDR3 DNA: TGCGCCAGCAGCCAAGACATAGGGGGCCAATATGGCTACACCTTC.

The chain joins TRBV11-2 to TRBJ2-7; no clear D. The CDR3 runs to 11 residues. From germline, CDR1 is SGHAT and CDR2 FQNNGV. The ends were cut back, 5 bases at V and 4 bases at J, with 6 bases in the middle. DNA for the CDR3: TGTGCCAGCAGCCCCCATTACGAGCAGTACTTC. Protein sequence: CASSPHYEQYF.

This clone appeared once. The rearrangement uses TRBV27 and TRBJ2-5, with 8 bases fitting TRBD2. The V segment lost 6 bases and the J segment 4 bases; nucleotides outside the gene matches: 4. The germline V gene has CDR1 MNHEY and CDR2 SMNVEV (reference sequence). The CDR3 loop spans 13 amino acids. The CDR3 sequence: CASSRRGGETQYF. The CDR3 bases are TGTGCCAGCAGCAGACGGGGGGGAGAGACCCAGTACTTC.